The 24 T cell receptor beta chains in this list originate from one sample, sequenced in a study of CD8+ T cells in alopecia areata. Investigators isolated RNA and reverse transcribed it into cDNA to act as the sequencing template. Here immunoSEQ multiplex PCR was the method, and the copy in TCRdb shows in-frame clones only, minus some. Counted here are 120,000 or so clones, 45% to 50% occurring once; the ten biggest clones make up 10% to 13%. Sequencing was carried out using NKG2D-low CD8+ T cells sorted from blood. The receptors come from a human donor with alopecia areata.

With regard to this clone: A junction end diverges from the germline sequence, so it may reflect a read error. V is TRBV2 and J is TRBJ2-7; a weak D match, TRBD1 (6 bases). CDR1 SNHLY and CDR2 FYNNEI come from the germline V gene. The CDR3 has 12 residues. The CDR3 sequence is CASSARQETKDF. CDR3 nucleotides: TGTGCCAGCAGCGCAAGACAGGAGACTAAGGACTTC.

In DNA, the CDR3 is TGTGCCAGCACCGGGACAGGGACTTTAGATGAGCAGTTCTTC. Translated, it gives CASTGTGTLDEQFF. The V gene is TRBV2, the J gene TRBJ2-1, with 9 bases identical to TRBD1. CDR1 and CDR2 (germline): SNHLY, FYNNEI. This CDR3 comprises 14 residues. J was trimmed by 8 bases and V by 7 bases; bases with no gene match: 9.

The J gene is TRBJ1-1, the V gene TRBV27; TRBD1 matches 10 bases. The germline V gene encodes CDR1 MNHEY and CDR2 SMNVEV (reference sequence). The CDR3 is 13 amino acids. V was pared by 6 bases and J by 3 bases, with 1 base of the junction left unmatched. As DNA, the CDR3 is TGTGCCAGCAGGGACAGGGGGGACACTGAAGCTTTCTTT. It specifies CASRDRGDTEAFF.

The chain combines TRBV29-1 with TRBJ2-1, with D perhaps given as TRBD1 or TRBD2 (6 bases each). Germline CDR1 and CDR2: SQVTM and ANQGSEA. V was trimmed by 7 bases and J by 5 bases, leaving 9 bases between them. The CDR3 contains 11 residues. CDR3 sequence (DNA): TGCAGCGCAAGGGGGGACAATGAGCAGTTCTTC. It encodes CSARGDNEQFF.

The genes are TRBV2 and TRBJ2-1; no clear D. V lost 6 bases to trimming and J lost 4 bases, with 7 bases between them. The CDR3 contains 12 residues. Germline-derived CDR1 and CDR2 are SNHLY and FYNNEI. The CDR3 spells CASRDLYNEQFF. The CDR3, as DNA: TGTGCCAGCAGGGATTTGTACAATGAGCAGTTCTTC.

V gene TRBV30 combines with J gene TRBJ2-2; D unclear. Germline CDR1 reads GTSNPN; CDR2 reads SVGIG (reference sequence). V was shortened by 0 bases and J by 9 bases, with 11 bases between the two germline ends. CDR3 length: 13 residues. Written as DNA, the CDR3 is TGTGCCTGGAGTGTAGATGCCCTACGGGAGCTGTTTTTT. Amino acids: CAWSVDALRELFF.

This clone has just a few counts. This rearrangement joins TRBV13 to TRBJ2-6; the D is unclear. There are 12 residues in the CDR3. Looked up from germline, CDR1 is PRHDT and CDR2 is FYEKMQ (reference sequence). The V gene lost 6 bases and the J gene lost 4 bases, with 4 bases spanning the gap. CDR3 DNA sequence: TGTGCCAGCAGAACCGGGGCCAACGTCCTGACTTTC. Protein sequence: CASRTGANVLTF.

The V call is TRBV5-1, the J call TRBJ2-7; D is possibly TRBD1 (6 bases). V dropped 2 bases and J dropped 2 bases, with 17 bases sitting between them. This CDR3 is built from 16 residues. Germline V gene lookup returns CDR1 SGHRS and CDR2 YFSETQ. Written as DNA, the CDR3 is TGCGCCAGCAGCTTAGACTACCGGGACACAACCTACGAGCAGTACTTC. The encoded protein is CASSLDYRDTTYEQYF.

Turning to this clone: This sample also contains other DNA sequences that code for the same CDR3. The V call is TRBV29-1, the J call TRBJ2-1; 11 bases are a match to TRBD2. The germline V gene encodes CDR1 SQVTM and CDR2 ANQGSEA. The CDR3 runs 14 residues. V lost 3 bases to trimming and J lost 4 bases; unmatched junction nucleotides: 2. CDR3 region: CSVEGTSGYNEQFF. CDR3 bases: TGCAGCGTTGAGGGGACTAGCGGTTACAATGAGCAGTTCTTC.

The genes are TRBV2 and TRBJ2-1; D is unresolved. The CDR3 has 11 residues. V lost 9 bases and J lost 4, with 7 bases in between. CDR1 is SNHLY and CDR2 is FYNNEI in the germline V gene. The DNA for the CDR3 is TGTGCCAGTAACGAGTACAATGAGCAGTTCTTC. It encodes CASNEYNEQFF.

This clone came up a few times. The chain combines TRBV5-4 with TRBJ2-1; maybe TRBD2 (6 bases). CDR1 and CDR2 from the germline V gene are SGHNT and YYREEE (reference sequence). The V and J ends lost 4 bases and 8 bases respectively, with 16 bases between them. CDR3 size: 14 residues. The CDR3 protein is CASSISGYQDEQFF. CDR3 DNA sequence: TGTGCCAGCAGCATAAGCGGGTACCAGGATGAGCAGTTCTTC.

The chain is built from TRBV7-9 and TRBJ1-2; a possible D gene is TRBD1 (6 bases). CDR1 is SEHNR and CDR2 is FQNEAQ in the germline V gene (reference sequence). This CDR3 spans 16 amino acids. Trimming left V 1 base short and J 5 bases short, with 17 bases between. The CDR3 sequence: CASSLENAGGKYGYTF. The CDR3 region has the DNA TGTGCCAGCAGCTTAGAAAATGCCGGGGGCAAATATGGCTACACCTTC.

This clone was seen more than once but under ten times. The rearrangement uses TRBV23-1 and TRBJ2-3; possibly TRBD1 for D (5 bases). TRBV23-1 is given ORF status, its function remaining uncertain. The CDR3 length is 15 residues. Trimming took 6 bases from V and 3 from J, leaving 16 bases between them. The CDR3 nucleotides read TGCGCCAGCAGAAGGGGTGTTGTAGCAACAGATACGCAGTATTTT. Protein: CASRRGVVATDTQYF.

Note on this clone: Other DNA sequences from this sample encode an identical CDR3 as well. The chain employs TRBV29-1 and TRBJ2-3; TRBD2 matches 7 bases. This CDR3 comprises 10 residues. Germline lookup yields CDR1 SQVTM and CDR2 ANQGSEA. With 7 bases clipped from V and 5 bases from J, the junction kept 0 bases outside the gene matches. The CDR3 bases are TGCAGCGGGGAGGGAGATACGCAGTATTTT. This sequence encodes CSGEGDTQYF.

This clone was observed a few times. The chain carries TRBV29-1 and TRBJ2-7; D is unclear. The CDR3 covers 13 residues. Trimming pared 3 bases from V and 0 bases from J, leaving 9 bases between. Germline lookup yields CDR1 SQVTM and CDR2 ANQGSEA. CDR3 sequence (DNA): TGCAGCGTTGAGGAGACGGACTCCTACGAGCAGTACTTC. Its translation: CSVEETDSYEQYF.

In its sample, this clone was seen once. This sequence joins TRBV30 and TRBJ2-7; D remains unclear. Germline V gene sequence: CDR1 GTSNPN, CDR2 SVGIG (reference sequence). There are 12 residues in the CDR3. Trimming took off 0 bases at V and 1 base at J, with 4 bases between the two ends. CDR3 nucleotides: TGTGCCTGGAGTGTACAGTCCTACGAGCAGTACTTC. As protein: CAWSVQSYEQYF.

This clone occurred a few times. The chain carries TRBV7-9 and TRBJ2-1; D not resolved. V shed 6 bases and J shed 13 bases, with 4 bases lying between them. Germline CDR1 is SEHNR and CDR2 is FQNEAQ (reference sequence). CDR3 length: 8 residues. The CDR3: CASSTQFF. CDR3 coding DNA: TGTGCCAGCAGTACACAGTTCTTC.

A few counts support this clone. The gene calls are TRBV5-1 and TRBJ2-7; D is undetermined. CDR3 length: 13 residues. The V end was cut by 0 bases, the J end by 2 bases, with 6 bases between. Per the germline V gene, CDR1 is SGHRS and CDR2 is YFSETQ. In DNA form, the CDR3 reads TGCGCCAGCAGCTTGGAAGCAGCCTACGAGCAGTACTTC. Its translation: CASSLEAAYEQYF.

This clone was picked up a small number of times. The chain is built from TRBV29-1 and TRBJ1-2; perhaps TRBD1 as D (6 bases). Looked up from germline, CDR1 is SQVTM and CDR2 is ANQGSEA. This CDR3 is 13 amino acids long. V gave up 2 bases and J gave up 7 bases, with 14 bases separating them. This chain's CDR3 is CSVELQGLGGYTF. The DNA of the CDR3 is TGCAGCGTTGAATTACAGGGTTTGGGTGGCTACACCTTC.

The V and J genes are TRBV14 and TRBJ2-7, with 9 bases fitting TRBD2. CDR1 is SGHDN, CDR2 FVKESK, per germline. The CDR3 covers 16 residues. V trimming: 4 bases; J trimming: 3 bases; junction bases outside the gene matches: 10. The CDR3 DNA reads TGTGCCAGCAGCCCAAGAACGGGGACTAGCTTCTACGAGCAGTACTTC. Amino acids: CASSPRTGTSFYEQYF.

The count of this clone is one. The V gene is TRBV30, the J gene TRBJ1-5; the D gene is possibly TRBD1 (5 bases). Germline CDR1 GTSNPN, CDR2 SVGIG (reference sequence). The CDR3 loop spans 15 amino acids. The V gene lost 0 bases and the J gene lost 3 bases, with 12 bases spanning the gap. The CDR3, as DNA: TGTGCCTGGAGTGTAGGTACAGGTCTCAATCAGCCCCAGCATTTT. Translation gives CAWSVGTGLNQPQHF.

This chain connects TRBV4-1 to TRBJ2-1; no definite D call. Germline CDR1 and CDR2: MGHRA and YSYEKL. The V and J ends lost 1 base and 8 bases respectively, with 6 bases between them. The CDR3 has 12 amino acids. The CDR3 reads CASSQGADEQFF. DNA for the CDR3: TGCGCCAGCAGCCAAGGCGCGGATGAGCAGTTCTTC.

The chain recombines TRBV4-1 with TRBJ1-1; D is possibly TRBD1 (6 bases). Trimming left V 5 bases short and J 11 bases short, with 15 bases between. This CDR3 has 12 amino acids. CDR1 is MGHRA and CDR2 is YSYEKL in the germline V gene. CDR3 coding DNA: TGCGCCAGCAGCGATCAAACAGGGAAGGCTTTCTTT. Translation: CASSDQTGKAFF.

This clone was counted at least ten times. V usage is TRBV4-1 and J usage is TRBJ2-7; weak D call: TRBD2 (6 bases). From germline, CDR1 is MGHRA and CDR2 YSYEKL. The V and J ends lost 0 bases and 6 bases respectively, with 15 bases between them. This CDR3 is 15 amino acids long. This CDR3 is CASSQDIGRSTEQYF. As DNA, the CDR3 is TGCGCCAGCAGCCAAGACATCGGGAGAAGCACCGAGCAGTACTTC.